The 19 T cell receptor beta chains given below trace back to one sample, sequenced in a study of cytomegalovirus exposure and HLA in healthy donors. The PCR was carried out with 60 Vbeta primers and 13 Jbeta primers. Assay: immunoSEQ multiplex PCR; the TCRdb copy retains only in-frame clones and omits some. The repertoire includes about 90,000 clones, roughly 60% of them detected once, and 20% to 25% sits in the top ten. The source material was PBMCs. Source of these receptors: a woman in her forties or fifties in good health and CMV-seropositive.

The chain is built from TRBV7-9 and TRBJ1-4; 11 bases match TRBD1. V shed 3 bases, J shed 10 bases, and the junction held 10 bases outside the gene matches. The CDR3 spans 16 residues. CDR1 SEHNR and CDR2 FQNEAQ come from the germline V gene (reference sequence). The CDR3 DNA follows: TGTGCCAGCAGCTTGGGACAGGGGGGAAGAAGAGTAAAACTGTTTTTT. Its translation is CASSLGQGGRRVKLFF.

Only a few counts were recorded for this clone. The CDR3: CASSPAQGVASTDTQYF. Here the CDR3 DNA reads TGTGCCAGCAGCCCAGCACAGGGCGTTGCTAGCACAGATACGCAGTATTTT. V gene TRBV5-4 combines with J gene TRBJ2-3; D perhaps matches TRBD1 (6 bases). Between the trimmed V and J ends, which lost 4 bases and 0 bases, there was a span of 18 bases. CDR1 and CDR2 from the germline V gene are SGHNT and YYREEE (reference sequence). The CDR3 extends over 17 amino acids.

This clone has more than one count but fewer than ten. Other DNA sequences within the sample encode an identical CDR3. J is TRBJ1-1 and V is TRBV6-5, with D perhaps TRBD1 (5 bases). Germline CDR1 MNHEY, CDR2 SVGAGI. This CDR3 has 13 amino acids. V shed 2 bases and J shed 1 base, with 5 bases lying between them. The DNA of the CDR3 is TGTGCCAGCAGTTACCAGGGGAACACTGAAGCTTTCTTT. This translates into CASSYQGNTEAFF.

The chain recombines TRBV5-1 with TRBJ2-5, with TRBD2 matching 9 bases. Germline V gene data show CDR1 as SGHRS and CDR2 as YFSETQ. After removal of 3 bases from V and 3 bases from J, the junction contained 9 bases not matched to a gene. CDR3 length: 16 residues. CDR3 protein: CASSSEVSGGEETQYF. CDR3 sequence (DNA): TGCGCCAGCAGCTCGGAGGTTAGCGGGGGAGAAGAGACCCAGTACTTC.

The DNA for the CDR3 is TGTGCCAGCAGTGATCCGGCGGGGGTAGTCAACGAGCAGTACTTC. It encodes CASSDPAGVVNEQYF. The chain couples TRBV6-1 to TRBJ2-7; 7 nucleotides match TRBD2. The CDR3 loop spans 15 amino acids. The V gene end was trimmed by 3 bases and the J gene end by 5 bases; junction bases not matched to a gene: 10. The germline V gene has CDR1 MNHNS and CDR2 SASEGT.

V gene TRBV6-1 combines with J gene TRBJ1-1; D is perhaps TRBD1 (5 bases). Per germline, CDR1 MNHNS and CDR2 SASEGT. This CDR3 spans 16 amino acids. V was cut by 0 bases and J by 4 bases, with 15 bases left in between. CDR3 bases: TGTGCCAGCAGTGAAGCTTATCGGGCGGGGGTCACTGAAGCTTTCTTT. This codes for CASSEAYRAGVTEAFF.

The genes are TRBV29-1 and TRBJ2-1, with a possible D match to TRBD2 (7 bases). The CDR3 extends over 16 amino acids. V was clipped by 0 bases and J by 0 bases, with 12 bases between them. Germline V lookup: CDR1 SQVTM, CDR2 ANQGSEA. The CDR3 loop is CSVEDGGAFSYNEQFF. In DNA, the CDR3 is TGCAGCGTTGAAGATGGGGGGGCCTTCTCCTACAATGAGCAGTTCTTC.

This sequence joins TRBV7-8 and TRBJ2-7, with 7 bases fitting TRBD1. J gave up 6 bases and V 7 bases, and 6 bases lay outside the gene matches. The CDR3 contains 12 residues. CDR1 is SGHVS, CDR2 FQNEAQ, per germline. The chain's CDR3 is CASTQTGFEQYF. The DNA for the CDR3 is TGTGCCAGCACACAGACAGGGTTCGAGCAGTACTTC.

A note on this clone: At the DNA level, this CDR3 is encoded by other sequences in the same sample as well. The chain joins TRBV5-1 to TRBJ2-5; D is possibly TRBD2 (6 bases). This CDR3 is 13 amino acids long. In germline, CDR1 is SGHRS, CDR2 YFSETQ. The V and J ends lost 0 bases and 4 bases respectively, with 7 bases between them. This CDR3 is CASSLDGGETQYF. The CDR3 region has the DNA TGCGCCAGCAGCTTGGACGGGGGAGAGACCCAGTACTTC.

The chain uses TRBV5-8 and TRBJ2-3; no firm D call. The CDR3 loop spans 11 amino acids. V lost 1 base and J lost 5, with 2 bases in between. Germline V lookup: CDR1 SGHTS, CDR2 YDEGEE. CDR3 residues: CASSLQDTQYF. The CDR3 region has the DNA TGTGCCAGCAGCTTGCAAGATACGCAGTATTTT.

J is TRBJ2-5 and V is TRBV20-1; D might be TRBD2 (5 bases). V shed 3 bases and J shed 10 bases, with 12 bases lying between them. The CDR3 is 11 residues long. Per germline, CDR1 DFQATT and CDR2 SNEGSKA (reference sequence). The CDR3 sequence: CSARIHGDQYF. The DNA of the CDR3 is TGCAGTGCTAGGATTCACGGGGACCAGTACTTC.

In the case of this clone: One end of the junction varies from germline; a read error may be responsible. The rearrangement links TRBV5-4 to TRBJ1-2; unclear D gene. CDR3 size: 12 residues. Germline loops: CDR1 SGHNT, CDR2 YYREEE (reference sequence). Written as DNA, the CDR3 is TGTGCCAGCAGCAAAGCTAACTATGACTACACCTTC. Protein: CASSKANYDYTF. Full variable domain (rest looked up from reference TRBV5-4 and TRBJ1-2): ETGVTQSPTHLIKTRGQQVTLRCSSQSGHNTVSWYQQALGQGPQFIFQYYREEENGRGNFPPRFSGLQFPNYSSELNVNALELDDSALYLCASSKANYDYTFGSGTRLTVV.

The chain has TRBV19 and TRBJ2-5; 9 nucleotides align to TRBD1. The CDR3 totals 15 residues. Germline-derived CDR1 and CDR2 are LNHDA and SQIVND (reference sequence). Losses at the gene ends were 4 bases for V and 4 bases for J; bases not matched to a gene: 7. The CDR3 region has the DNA TGTGCCAGTAGTAGAGCAGGGACAGGGATAGAGACCCAGTACTTC. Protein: CASSRAGTGIETQYF.

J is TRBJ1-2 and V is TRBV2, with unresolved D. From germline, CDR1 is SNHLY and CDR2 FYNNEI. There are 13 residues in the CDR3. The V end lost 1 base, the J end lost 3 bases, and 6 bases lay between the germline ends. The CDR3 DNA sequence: TGTGCCAGCAGTGAAGGGCAGGACTATGGCTACACCTTC. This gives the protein CASSEGQDYGYTF.

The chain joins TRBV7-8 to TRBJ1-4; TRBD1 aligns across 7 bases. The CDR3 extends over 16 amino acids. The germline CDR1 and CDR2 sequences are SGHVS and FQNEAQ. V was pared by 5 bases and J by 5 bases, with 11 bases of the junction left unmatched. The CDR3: CASSPRSATGNEKLFF. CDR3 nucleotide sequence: TGTGCCAGCAGCCCGCGGTCCGCGACAGGGAATGAAAAACTGTTTTTT.

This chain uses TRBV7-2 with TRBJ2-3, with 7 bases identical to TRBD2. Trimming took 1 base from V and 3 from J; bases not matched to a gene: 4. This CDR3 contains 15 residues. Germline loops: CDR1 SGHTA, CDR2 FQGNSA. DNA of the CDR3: TGTGCCAGCAGCTTAGTGGGGGGGGGAACAGATACGCAGTATTTT. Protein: CASSLVGGGTDTQYF.

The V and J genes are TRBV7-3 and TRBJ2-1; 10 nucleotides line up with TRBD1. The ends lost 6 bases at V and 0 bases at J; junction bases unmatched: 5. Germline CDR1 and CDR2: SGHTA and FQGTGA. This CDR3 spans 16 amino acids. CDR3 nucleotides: TGTGCCAGCAGTCCGGGACAGGGGAGCTCCTACAATGAGCAGTTCTTC. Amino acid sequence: CASSPGQGSSYNEQFF.

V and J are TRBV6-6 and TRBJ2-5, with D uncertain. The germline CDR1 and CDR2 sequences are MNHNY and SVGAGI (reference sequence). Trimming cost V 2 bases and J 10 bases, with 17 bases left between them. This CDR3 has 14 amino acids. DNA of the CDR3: TGTGCCAGCAGTTACGGCCAGGCCCCGAAGGACCAGTACTTC. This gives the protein CASSYGQAPKDQYF.

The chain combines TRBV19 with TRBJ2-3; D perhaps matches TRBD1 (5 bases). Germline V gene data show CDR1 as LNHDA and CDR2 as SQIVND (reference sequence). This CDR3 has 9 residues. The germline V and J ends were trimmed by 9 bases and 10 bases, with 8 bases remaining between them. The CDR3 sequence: CARGLAQYF. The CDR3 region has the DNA TGTGCCAGGGGGCTGGCGCAGTATTTT.